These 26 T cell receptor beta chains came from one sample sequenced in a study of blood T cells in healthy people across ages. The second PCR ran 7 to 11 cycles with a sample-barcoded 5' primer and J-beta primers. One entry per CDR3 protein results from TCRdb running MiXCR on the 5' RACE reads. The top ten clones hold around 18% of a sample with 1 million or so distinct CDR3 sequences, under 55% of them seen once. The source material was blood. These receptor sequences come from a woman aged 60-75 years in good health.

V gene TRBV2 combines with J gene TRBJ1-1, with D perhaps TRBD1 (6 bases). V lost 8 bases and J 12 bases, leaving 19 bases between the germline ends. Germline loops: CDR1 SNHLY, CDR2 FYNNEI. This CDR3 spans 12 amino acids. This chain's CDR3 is CASGELAGATFF. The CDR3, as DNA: TGTGCCAGCGGAGAATTGGCAGGGGCGACTTTCTTT.

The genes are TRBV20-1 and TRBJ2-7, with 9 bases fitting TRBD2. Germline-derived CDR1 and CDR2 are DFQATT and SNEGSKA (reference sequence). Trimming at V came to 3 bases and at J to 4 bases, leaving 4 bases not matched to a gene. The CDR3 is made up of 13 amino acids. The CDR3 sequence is CSASRTSAYEQYF. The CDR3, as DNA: TGCAGTGCTAGCCGGACTAGCGCGTACGAGCAGTACTTC.

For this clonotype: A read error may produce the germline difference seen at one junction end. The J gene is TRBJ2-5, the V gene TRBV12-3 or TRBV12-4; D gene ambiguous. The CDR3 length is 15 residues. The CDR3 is CASSLGRSSQGTQYF. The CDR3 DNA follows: TGTGCCAGCAGTTTAGGGCGGTCTTCCCAAGGGACCCAGTACTTC.

DNA of the CDR3: TGCAGTGCTAGACCCCCTCCCGGCCGGGGACTAGCGGGTTTATACGAGCAGTACTTC. It encodes CSARPPPGRGLAGLYEQYF. The V gene is TRBV20-1, the J gene TRBJ2-7; 12 bases align to TRBD2. The germline V gene has CDR1 DFQATT and CDR2 SNEGSKA (reference sequence). V gave up 2 bases and J gave up 4 bases; unmatched junction bases: 18. CDR3 size: 19 residues.

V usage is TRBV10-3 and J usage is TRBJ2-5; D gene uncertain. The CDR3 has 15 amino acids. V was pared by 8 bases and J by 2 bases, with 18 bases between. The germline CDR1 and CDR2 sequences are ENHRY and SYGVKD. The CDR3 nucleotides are TGTGCCATCCGTCTCGACCGAGACATTCAAGAGACCCAGTACTTC. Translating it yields CAIRLDRDIQETQYF.

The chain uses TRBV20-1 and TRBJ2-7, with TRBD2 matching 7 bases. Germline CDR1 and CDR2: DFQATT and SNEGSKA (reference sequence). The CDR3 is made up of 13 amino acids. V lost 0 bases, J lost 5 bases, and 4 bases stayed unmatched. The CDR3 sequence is CSARDPREDEQYF. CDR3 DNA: TGCAGTGCTAGAGATCCACGGGAGGACGAGCAGTACTTC.

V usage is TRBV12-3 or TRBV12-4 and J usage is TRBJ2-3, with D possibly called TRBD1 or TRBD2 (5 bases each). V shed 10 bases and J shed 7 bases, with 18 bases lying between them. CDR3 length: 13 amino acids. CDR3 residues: CATNPGQAYTQYF. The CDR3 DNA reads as TGTGCCACCAATCCGGGGCAGGCCTATACGCAGTATTTT.

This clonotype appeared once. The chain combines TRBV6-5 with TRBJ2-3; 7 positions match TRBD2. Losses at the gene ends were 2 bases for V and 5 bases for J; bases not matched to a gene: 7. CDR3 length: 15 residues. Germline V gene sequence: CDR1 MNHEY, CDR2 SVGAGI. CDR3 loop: CASSYVAGVIDTQYF. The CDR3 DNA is TGTGCCAGCAGTTACGTGGCGGGAGTTATAGATACGCAGTATTTT.

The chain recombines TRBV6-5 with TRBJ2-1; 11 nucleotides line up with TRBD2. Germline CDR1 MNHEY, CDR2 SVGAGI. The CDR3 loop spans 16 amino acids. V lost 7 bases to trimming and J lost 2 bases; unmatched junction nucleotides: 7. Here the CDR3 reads CASKTSGIDTYNEQFF. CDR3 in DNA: TGTGCCAGCAAGACTAGCGGGATCGATACCTACAATGAGCAGTTCTTC.

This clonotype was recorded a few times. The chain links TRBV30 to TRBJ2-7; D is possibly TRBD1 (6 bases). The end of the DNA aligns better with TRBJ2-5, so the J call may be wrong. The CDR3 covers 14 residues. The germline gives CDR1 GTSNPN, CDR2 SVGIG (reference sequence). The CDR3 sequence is CAWSVGGQLRTQYF. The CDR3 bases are TGTGCCTGGAGTGTTGGGGGCCAATTGAGGACCCAGTACTTC.

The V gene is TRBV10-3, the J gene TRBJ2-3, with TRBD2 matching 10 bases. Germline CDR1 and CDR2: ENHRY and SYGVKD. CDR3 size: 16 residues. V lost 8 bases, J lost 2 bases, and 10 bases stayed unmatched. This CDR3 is CAILRSSGRITDTQYF. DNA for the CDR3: TGTGCCATCCTGAGGTCTAGCGGGAGAATCACAGATACGCAGTATTTT.

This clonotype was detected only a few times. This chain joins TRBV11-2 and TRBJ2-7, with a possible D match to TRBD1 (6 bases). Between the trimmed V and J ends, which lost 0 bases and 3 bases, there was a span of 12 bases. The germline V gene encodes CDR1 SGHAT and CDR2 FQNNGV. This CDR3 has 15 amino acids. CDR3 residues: CASSLEAQGNYEQYF. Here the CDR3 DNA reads TGTGCCAGCAGCTTAGAGGCTCAGGGGAACTACGAGCAGTACTTC. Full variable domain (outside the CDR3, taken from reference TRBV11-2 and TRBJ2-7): EAGVAQSPRYKIIEKRQSVAFWCNPISGHATLYWYQQILGQGPKLLIQFQNNGVVDDSQLPKDRFSAERLKGVDSTLKIQPAKLEDSAVYLCASSLEAQGNYEQYFGPGTRLTVT.

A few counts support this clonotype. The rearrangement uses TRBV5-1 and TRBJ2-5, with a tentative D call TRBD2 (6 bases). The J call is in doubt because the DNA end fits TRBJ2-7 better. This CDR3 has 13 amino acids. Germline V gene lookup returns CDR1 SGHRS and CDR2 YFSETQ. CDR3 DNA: TGCGCCAGCAGCTTGCCTGCGGGAAACGAGCAGTACTTC. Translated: CASSLPAGNEQYF.

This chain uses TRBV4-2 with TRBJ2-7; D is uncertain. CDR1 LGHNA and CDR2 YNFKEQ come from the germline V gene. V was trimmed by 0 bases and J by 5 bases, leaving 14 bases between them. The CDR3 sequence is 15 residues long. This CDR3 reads CASSQDGIFEDEQYF. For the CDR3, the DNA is TGTGCCAGCAGCCAAGACGGCATATTCGAGGACGAGCAGTACTTC.

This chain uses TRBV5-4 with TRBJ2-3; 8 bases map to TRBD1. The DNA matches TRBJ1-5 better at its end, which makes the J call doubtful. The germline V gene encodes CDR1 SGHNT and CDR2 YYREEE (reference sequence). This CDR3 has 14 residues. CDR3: CASSTDRGTDTQHF. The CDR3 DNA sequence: TGTGCCAGCAGCACTGACAGGGGCACAGATACGCAGCATTTT.

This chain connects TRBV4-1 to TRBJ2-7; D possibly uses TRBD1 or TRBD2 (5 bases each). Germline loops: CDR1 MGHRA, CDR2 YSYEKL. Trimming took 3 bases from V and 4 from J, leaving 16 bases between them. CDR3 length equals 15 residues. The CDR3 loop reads CASSHNTGTDYEQYF. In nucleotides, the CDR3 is TGCGCCAGCAGCCACAACACCGGGACGGATTACGAGCAGTACTTC.

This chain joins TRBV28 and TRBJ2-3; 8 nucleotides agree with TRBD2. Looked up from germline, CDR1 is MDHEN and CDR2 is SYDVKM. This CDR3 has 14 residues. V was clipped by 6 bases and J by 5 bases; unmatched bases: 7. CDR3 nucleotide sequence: TGTGCCAGCAGCCCAAGCGGGGGAGAAGATACGCAGTATTTT. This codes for CASSPSGGEDTQYF.

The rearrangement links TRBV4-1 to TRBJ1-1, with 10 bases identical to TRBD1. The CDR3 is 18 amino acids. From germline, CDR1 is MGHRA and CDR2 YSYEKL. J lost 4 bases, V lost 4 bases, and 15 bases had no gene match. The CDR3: CASSRGDQGQGKGTEAFF. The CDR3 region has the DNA TGCGCCAGCAGCCGGGGGGATCAGGGACAGGGGAAGGGCACTGAAGCTTTCTTT.

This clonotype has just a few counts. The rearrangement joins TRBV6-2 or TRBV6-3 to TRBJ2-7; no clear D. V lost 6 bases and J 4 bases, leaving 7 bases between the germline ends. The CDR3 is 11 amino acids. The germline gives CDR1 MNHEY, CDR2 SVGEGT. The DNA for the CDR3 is TGTGCCAGCAGGATTACTTACGAGCAGTACTTC. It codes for CASRITYEQYF.

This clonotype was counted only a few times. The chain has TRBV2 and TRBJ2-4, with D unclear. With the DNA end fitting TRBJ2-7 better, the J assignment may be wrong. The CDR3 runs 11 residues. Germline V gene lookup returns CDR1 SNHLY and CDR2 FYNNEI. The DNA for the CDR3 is TGTGCCAGCATTAGAAACTACGAGCAGTACTTC. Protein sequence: CASIRNYEQYF.

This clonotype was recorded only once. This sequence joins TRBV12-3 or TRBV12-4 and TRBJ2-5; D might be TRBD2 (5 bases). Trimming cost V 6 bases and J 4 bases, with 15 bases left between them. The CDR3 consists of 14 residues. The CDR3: CASRQLGIGETQYF. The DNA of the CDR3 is TGTGCCAGCAGACAACTAGGGATCGGAGAGACCCAGTACTTC.

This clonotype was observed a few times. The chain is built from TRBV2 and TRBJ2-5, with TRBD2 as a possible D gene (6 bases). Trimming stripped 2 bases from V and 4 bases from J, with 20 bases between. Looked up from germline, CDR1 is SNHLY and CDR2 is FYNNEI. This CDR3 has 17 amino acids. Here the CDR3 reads CASSERGRNGLRETQYF. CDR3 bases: TGTGCCAGCAGTGAAAGGGGCAGAAATGGACTAAGAGAGACCCAGTACTTC.

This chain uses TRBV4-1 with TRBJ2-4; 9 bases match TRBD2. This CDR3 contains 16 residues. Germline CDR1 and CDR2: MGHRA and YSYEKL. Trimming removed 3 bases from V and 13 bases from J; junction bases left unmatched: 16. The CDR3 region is CASSQLTSGTYNEQYF. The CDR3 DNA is TGCGCCAGCAGCCAGCTGACTAGCGGAACCTACAATGAGCAGTACTTC.

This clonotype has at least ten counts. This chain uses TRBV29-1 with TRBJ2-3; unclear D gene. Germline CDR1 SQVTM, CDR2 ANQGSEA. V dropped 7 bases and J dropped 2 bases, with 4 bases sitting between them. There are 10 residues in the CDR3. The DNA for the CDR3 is TGCAGCGCTGACACAGATACGCAGTATTTT. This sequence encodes CSADTDTQYF.

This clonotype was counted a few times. CDR3 amino acids: CASTQFVTGTEFTDTQYF. CDR3 DNA sequence: TGTGCCAGCACCCAGTTCGTAACCGGGACAGAATTCACAGATACGCAGTATTTT. The V call is TRBV7-6, the J call TRBJ2-3; TRBD1 matches at 7 bases. This CDR3 is 18 amino acids long. With V trimmed by 7 bases and J by 2 bases, 18 bases remained unmatched. The V gene's germline CDR1 is SGHVS and CDR2 FNYEAQ. The full variable domain, rest sourced from reference TRBV7-6 and TRBJ2-3, is GAGVSQSPRYKVTKRGQDVALRCDPISGHVSLYWYRQALGQGPEFLTYFNYEAQQDKSGLPNDRFSAERPEGSISTLTIQRTEQRDSAMYRCASTQFVTGTEFTDTQYFGPGTRLTVL.

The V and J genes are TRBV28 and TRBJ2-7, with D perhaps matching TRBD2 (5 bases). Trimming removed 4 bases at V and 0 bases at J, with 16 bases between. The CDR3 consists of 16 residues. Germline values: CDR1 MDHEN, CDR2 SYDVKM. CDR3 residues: CASSWPPGVSSYEQYF. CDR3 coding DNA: TGTGCCAGCAGTTGGCCCCCCGGGGTTAGCTCCTACGAGCAGTACTTC.